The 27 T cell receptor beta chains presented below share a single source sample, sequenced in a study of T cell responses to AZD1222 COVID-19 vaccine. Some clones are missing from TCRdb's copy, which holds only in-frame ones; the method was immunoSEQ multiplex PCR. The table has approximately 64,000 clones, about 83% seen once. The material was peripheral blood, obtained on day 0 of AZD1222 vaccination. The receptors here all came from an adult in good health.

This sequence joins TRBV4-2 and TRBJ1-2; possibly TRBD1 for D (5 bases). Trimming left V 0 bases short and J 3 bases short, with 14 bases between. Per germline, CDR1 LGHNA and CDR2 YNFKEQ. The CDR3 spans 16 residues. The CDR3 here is CASSQDSQGAYYGYTF. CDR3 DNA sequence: TGTGCCAGCAGCCAAGATTCCCAGGGTGCGTACTATGGCTACACCTTC.

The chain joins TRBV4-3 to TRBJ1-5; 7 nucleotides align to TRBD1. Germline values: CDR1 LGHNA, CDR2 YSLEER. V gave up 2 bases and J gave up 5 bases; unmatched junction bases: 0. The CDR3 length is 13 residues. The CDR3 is CASSQRGHQPQHF. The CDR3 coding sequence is TGCGCCAGCAGCCAAAGGGGGCATCAGCCCCAGCATTTT.

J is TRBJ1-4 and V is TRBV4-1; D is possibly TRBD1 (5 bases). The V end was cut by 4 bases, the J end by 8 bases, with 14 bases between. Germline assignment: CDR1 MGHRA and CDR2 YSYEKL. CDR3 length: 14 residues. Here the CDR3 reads CASSPRDAGEKLFF. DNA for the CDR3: TGCGCCAGCAGCCCTCGGGACGCCGGAGAAAAACTGTTTTTT.

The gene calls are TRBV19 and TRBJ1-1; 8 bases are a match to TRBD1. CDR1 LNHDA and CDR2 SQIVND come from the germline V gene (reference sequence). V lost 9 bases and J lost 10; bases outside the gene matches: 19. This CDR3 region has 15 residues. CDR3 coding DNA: TGTGCCAGCAGTCCCAGTAGGCAGGGGGCGCGGGGAGCTTTCTTT. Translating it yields CASSPSRQGARGAFF.

CDR3 in amino acids: CASSGSFAGVYNEQFF. In DNA, the CDR3 is TGCGCCAGCAGTGGATCTTTTGCGGGGGTTTACAATGAGCAGTTCTTC. V usage is TRBV10-2 and J usage is TRBJ2-1; 7 bases line up with TRBD2. The V gene's germline CDR1 is WSHSY and CDR2 SAAADI. This CDR3 region has 16 residues. The V and J ends lost 4 bases and 4 bases, in that order; junction bases with no gene match: 10.

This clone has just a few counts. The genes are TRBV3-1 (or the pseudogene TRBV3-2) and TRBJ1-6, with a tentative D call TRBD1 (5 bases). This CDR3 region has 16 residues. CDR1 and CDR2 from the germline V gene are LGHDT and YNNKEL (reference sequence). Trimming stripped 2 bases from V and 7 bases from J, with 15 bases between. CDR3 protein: CASSQKGQGGNSPLHF. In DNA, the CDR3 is TGTGCCAGCAGCCAAAAGGGGCAGGGAGGGAATTCACCCCTCCACTTT.

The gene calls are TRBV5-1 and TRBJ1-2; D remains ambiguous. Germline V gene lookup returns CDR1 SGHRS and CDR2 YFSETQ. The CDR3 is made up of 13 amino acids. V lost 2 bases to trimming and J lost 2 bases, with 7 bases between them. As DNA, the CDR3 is TGCGCCAGCAGCTTAACAGAAAACTATGGCTACACCTTC. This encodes CASSLTENYGYTF.

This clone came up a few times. This CDR3 is CATRSPGSTEAFF. CDR3 nucleotide sequence: TGTGCCACCCGATCCCCAGGGAGCACTGAAGCTTTCTTT. This chain joins TRBV19 and TRBJ1-1; perhaps TRBD1 as D (5 bases). CDR1 is LNHDA, CDR2 SQIVND, per germline (reference sequence). The length of the CDR3 is 13 residues. V was shortened by 10 bases and J by 4 bases, with 16 bases between the two germline ends.

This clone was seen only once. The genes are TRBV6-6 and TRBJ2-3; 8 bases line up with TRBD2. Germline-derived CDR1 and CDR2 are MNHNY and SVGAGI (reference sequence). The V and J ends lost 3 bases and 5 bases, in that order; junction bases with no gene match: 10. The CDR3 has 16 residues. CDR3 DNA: TGTGCCAGCAGTTATCCCACTAGCGGAGCGAGAGATACGCAGTATTTT. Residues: CASSYPTSGARDTQYF.

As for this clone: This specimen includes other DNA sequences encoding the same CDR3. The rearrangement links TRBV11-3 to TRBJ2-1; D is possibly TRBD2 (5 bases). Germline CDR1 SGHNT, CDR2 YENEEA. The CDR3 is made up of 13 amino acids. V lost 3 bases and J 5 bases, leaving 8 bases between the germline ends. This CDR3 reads CASSLGRNNEQFF. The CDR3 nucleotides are TGTGCCAGCAGCTTGGGGAGAAACAATGAGCAGTTCTTC.

The DNA of the CDR3 is TGTGCCGGAACAGGATACACTGAAGCTTTCTTT. It codes for CAGTGYTEAFF. The V call is TRBV6-5, the J call TRBJ1-1, with D possibly matching TRBD1 (5 bases). Germline V gene sequence: CDR1 MNHEY, CDR2 SVGAGI. V was trimmed by 11 bases and J by 3 bases, leaving 10 bases between them. This CDR3 has 11 amino acids.

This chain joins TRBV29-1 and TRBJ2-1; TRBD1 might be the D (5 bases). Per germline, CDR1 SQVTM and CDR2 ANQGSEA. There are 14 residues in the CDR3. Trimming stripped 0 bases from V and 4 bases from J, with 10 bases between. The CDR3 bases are TGCAGCGTTGAAGATTTTAAGGGGTACAATGAGCAGTTCTTC. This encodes CSVEDFKGYNEQFF.

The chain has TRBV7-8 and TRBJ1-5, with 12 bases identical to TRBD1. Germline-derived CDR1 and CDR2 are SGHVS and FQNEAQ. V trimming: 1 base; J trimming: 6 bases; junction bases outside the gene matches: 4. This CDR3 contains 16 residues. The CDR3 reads CASSLGGTGGGQPQHF. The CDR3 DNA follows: TGTGCCAGCAGCTTAGGTGGGACAGGGGGCGGTCAGCCCCAGCATTTT.

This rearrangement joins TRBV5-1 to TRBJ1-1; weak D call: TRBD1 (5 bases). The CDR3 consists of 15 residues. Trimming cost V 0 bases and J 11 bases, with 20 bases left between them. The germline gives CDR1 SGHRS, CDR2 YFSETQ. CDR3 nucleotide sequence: TGCGCCAGCAGCTTGGTCCCGGCAGGACTGGAGGGGGCTTTCTTT. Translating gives CASSLVPAGLEGAFF.

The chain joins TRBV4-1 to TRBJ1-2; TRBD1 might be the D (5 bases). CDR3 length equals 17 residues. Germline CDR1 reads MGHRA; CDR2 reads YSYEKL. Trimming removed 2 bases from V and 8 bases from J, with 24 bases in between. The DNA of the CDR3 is TGCGCCAGCAGCCAATACCCCCCCCAGACAGAGATATTCGGCTACACCTTC. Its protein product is CASSQYPPQTEIFGYTF.

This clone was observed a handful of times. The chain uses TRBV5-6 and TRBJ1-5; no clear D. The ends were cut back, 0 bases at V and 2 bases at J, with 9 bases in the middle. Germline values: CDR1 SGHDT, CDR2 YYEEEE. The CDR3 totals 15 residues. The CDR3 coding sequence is TGTGCCAGCAGCTTGGGCGCCGGGGGCAATCAGCCCCAGCATTTT. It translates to CASSLGAGGNQPQHF.

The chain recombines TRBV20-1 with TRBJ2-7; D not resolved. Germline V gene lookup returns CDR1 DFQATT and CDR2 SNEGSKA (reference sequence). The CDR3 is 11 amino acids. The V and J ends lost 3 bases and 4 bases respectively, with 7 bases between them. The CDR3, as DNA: TGCAGTGCTAGTAACAGTTACGAGCAGTACTTC. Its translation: CSASNSYEQYF.

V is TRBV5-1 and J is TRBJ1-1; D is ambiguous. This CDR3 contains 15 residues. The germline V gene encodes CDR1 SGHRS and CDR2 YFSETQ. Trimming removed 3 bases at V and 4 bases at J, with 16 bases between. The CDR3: CASSYLEGRGTEAFF. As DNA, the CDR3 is TGCGCCAGCAGCTACCTCGAAGGACGCGGCACTGAAGCTTTCTTT.

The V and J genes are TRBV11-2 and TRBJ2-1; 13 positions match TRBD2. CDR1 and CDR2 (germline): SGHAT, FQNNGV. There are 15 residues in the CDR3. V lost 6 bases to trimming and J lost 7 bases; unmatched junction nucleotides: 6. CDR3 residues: CASSFTSGGANEQFF. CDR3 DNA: TGTGCCAGCAGTTTCACTAGCGGGGGGGCGAATGAGCAGTTCTTC.

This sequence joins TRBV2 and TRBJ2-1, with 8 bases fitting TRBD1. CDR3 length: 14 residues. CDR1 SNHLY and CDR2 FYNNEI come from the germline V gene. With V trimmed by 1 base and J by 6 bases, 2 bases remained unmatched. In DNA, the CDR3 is TGTGCCAGCAGTGAAGTCAGGGGGCTCAATGAGCAGTTCTTC. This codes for CASSEVRGLNEQFF.

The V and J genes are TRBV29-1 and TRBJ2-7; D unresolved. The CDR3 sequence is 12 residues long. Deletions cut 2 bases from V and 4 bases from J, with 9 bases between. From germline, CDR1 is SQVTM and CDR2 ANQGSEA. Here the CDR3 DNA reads TGCAGCGTTGAATTTGAAGGTTACGAGCAGTACTTC. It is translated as CSVEFEGYEQYF.

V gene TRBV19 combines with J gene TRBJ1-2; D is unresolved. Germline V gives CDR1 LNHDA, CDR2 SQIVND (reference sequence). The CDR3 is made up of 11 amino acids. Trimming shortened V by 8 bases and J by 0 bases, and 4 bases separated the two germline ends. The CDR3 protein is CASLANYGYTF. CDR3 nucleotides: TGTGCCAGTTTAGCTAACTATGGCTACACCTTC.

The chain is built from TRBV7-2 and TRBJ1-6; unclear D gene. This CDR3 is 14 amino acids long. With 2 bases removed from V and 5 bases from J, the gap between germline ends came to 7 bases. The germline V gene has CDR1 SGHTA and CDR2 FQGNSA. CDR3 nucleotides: TGTGCCAGCAGCTTAAACAGAAATAATTCACCCCTCCACTTT. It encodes CASSLNRNNSPLHF.

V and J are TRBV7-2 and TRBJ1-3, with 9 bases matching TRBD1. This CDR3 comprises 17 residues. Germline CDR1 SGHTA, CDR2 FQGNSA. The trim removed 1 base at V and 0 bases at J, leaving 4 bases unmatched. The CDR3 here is CASSLVGGQGSGNTIYF. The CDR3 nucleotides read TGTGCCAGCAGCTTAGTTGGGGGACAGGGCTCTGGAAACACCATATATTTT.

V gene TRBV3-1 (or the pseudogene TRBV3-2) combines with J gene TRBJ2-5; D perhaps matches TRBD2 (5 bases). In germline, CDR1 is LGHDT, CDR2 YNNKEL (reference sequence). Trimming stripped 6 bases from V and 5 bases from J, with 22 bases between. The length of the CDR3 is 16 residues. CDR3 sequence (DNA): TGTGCCAGCAGTCAGATACGGGGTGGTTGGGAGGAGACCCAGTACTTC. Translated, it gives CASSQIRGGWEETQYF.

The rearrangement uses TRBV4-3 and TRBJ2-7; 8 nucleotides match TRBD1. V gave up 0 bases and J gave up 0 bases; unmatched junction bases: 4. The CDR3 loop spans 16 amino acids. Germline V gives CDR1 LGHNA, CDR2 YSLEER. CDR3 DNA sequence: TGCGCCAGCAGCCAAGATACAGGGGGGAACTCCTACGAGCAGTACTTC. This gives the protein CASSQDTGGNSYEQYF.

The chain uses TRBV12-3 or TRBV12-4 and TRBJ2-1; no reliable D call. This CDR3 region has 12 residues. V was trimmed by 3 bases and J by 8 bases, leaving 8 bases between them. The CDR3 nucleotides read TGTGCCAGCAGTTTCGGCCCGGATGAGCAGTTCTTC. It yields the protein CASSFGPDEQFF.